These 2 T cell receptor beta chains were sequenced from one sample in a study of blood T cell repertoires in COVID-19. Data came from immunoSEQ multiplex PCR; TCRdb stores just in-frame clones and leaves some out. The sample includes 130,000 to 150,000 clones, 65% to 90% seen only once; the top ten take roughly 10%. The specimen was peripheral blood. Receptors were obtained from a man aged 55 to 70 with active or convalescent COVID-19.

The chain is built from TRBV11-3 and TRBJ1-1; D unclear. V was trimmed by 5 bases and J by 8 bases, leaving 15 bases between them. The CDR3 runs 13 residues. Germline V gene data show CDR1 as SGHNT and CDR2 as YENEEA. CDR3 in DNA: TGTGCCAGCAGCCTAAGCCCCATCTTAGAAGCTTTCTTT. This gives the protein CASSLSPILEAFF.

The chain is built from TRBV5-1 and TRBJ1-2; D unclear. This CDR3 contains 13 residues. V was cut by 2 bases and J by 7 bases, with 12 bases left in between. The germline V gene has CDR1 SGHRS and CDR2 YFSETQ. CDR3 sequence: CASSLETETGYTF. In nucleotides, the CDR3 is TGCGCCAGCAGCTTAGAAACGGAGACTGGCTACACCTTC.